This T cell receptor beta chain was recorded in a study of response to subunit inactivated influenza vaccine. Germline V lookup: CDR1 SQVTM, CDR2 ANQGSEA. The CDR3 length is 14 residues. Losses at the gene ends were 5 bases for V and 0 bases for J; bases not matched to a gene: 3. A single record per CDR3 protein comes from TCRdb applying MiXCR to the RT-PCR reads. The table shows approximately 530,000 distinct CDR3 sequences, with more than 7% occurring only once. Sequenced material: PBMCs from blood, taken roughly 24 months after vaccination. The V and J genes are TRBV29-1 and TRBJ2-7; 11 positions match TRBD2. The sequence was collected from a man aged 50 to 75 who received an inactivated influenza vaccine. CDR3 in DNA: TGCAGCGTTACCGGGACTAGCGGCTCCTACGAGCAGTACTTC. Amino acids: CSVTGTSGSYEQYF.